The rows below give T cell receptor beta chains drawn from one sample of a study of human T cells and chemical hapten exposure. TCRdb passed the RACE reads through MiXCR, listing each CDR3 protein once. The sample contains approximately 72,000 distinct CDR3 sequences, around 10% of which appear only once. Here the sequenced sample was whole blood, taken in connection with sensitization to the hapten diphenylcyclopropenone (DPC). These receptors all stem from a woman aged 45-65 years with alopecia areata. Some clones in this sample may be carry-over from other donors' samples. Each CDR3 is given with its conserved first and last residue. Each record gives: J gene, V gene, clone size, CDR3 protein. The size entry is marked missing in some rows and otherwise reads once, few, many or a size class.

TRBJ2-1 | TRBV3-1 | many | CASSHSTSPRGYNEQFF
TRBJ2-2 | TRBV10-2 | many | CASSAGQGAAGELFF
TRBJ1-1 | TRBV25-1 | many | CASRDTTGQNTEAFF
TRBJ2-5 | TRBV29-1 | - | CSVVAVRETQYF
TRBJ1-1 | TRBV29-1 | - | CSVDYGQGRASEAFF
TRBJ2-7 | TRBV20-1 | many | CSAREILAGVGEQYF
TRBJ1-6 | TRBV7-3 | once | CASSSSGTGTSPLHF
TRBJ1-1 | TRBV28 | - | CASSLVPQVNTEAFF
TRBJ2-2 | TRBV14 | many | CASSQESLGAELFF
TRBJ2-3 | TRBV12-3/TRBV12-4 | many | CASSLRLPGAGDTQYF
TRBJ1-4 | TRBV28 | many | CAGGRGSEKLFF
TRBJ1-2 | TRBV11-2 | many | CASSVSLASGGYTF
TRBJ1-5 | TRBV20-1 | many | CSARRGENQPQHF
TRBJ1-2 | TRBV29-1 | many | CSVYVYGYTF
TRBJ1-5 | TRBV20-1 | many | CSASPHIGDNQPQHF
TRBJ1-5 | TRBV20-1 | - | CSAERTEGSNQPQHF
TRBJ1-1 | TRBV2 | - | CASRTLNTEAFF
TRBJ1-1 | TRBV11-2 | few | CASSARQTGAGTEAFF
TRBJ2-5 | TRBV5-1 | - | CASTPGVGSPRGETQYF
TRBJ2-2 | TRBV11-3 | - | CASSPFRQGAGAGELFF
TRBJ2-5 | TRBV6-7 | few | CASSPDRSEETQYF
TRBJ2-2 | TRBV5-1 | - | CASRGTDSTGELFF
TRBJ2-1 | TRBV6-2/TRBV6-3 | many | CASSYSNEQFF
TRBJ2-7 | TRBV20-1 | - | CSARIGSDRAYEQYF
TRBJ1-5 | TRBV5-8 | many | CASSPGLISNQPQHF
TRBJ2-7 | TRBV3-1 | few | CASSQEHRAYEQYF
TRBJ1-2 | TRBV15 | - | CATSEEPINYGYTF
TRBJ1-1 | TRBV20-1 | - | CSARGVQGTEAFF
TRBJ1-3 | TRBV29-1 | - | CSVAGTGSGNTIYF
TRBJ2-1 | TRBV2 | many | CASNGGLAGAGSYNEQFF
TRBJ2-7 | TRBV28 | few | CASRQSGDYEQYF
TRBJ1-3 | TRBV10-3 | many | CAISELDRGSGNTIYF
TRBJ2-5 | TRBV20-1 | many | CSALRDPETQYF
TRBJ1-1 | TRBV10-1 | many | CASSERVEAEAFF
TRBJ2-3 | TRBV4-1 | many | CASSQKVGGLITDTQYF
TRBJ2-1 | TRBV12-3/TRBV12-4 | - | CASSFAGDEDEQFF
TRBJ2-5 | TRBV25-1 | few | CASSEEGRGTQYF
TRBJ2-5 | TRBV3-1 | few | CASSQNRGRETQYF
TRBJ1-1 | TRBV29-1 | - | CSVGQGNWGTEAFF
TRBJ1-4 | TRBV19 | - | CASSDRGEKLFF
TRBJ1-6 | TRBV7-6 | few | CASAGGVRSPLHF
TRBJ2-1 | TRBV7-8 | - | CASSSRRDPTGEQFF
TRBJ1-5 | TRBV15 | many | CATSRGPPSTNQPQHF
TRBJ2-3 | TRBV19 | - | CASRARNTDTQYF
TRBJ2-5 | TRBV12-3/TRBV12-4 | many | CASTTRTGGAETQYF